The 20 T cell receptor beta chains below all came from one sample that was sequenced in a study of blood T cell repertoires in COVID-19 (dated by TCRdb to about 2020). Library generation was performed with the immunoSEQ multiplex PCR assay. The table comes from immuneACCESS by way of TCRdb, which keeps in-frame sequences with V and J called. Part of the clones is missing from these tables; in studies checked, under half for an unresolved V gene and the rest for unknown reasons. Within this sample are 220,000 or so clones, with around four fifths of them counted one time only. The top ten constitute less than 9.5% of the sample. The specimen sequenced was peripheral blood. The receptor set was obtained from a woman of 80 years or more with COVID-19, enrolled during active disease.

V and J are TRBV27 and TRBJ2-3; 11 bases agree with TRBD2. Germline assignment: CDR1 MNHEY and CDR2 SMNVEV (reference sequence). J gave up 6 bases and V 5 bases, and 7 bases lay outside the gene matches. The CDR3 has 15 amino acids. CDR3 in amino acids: CASSPIAGGPDTQYF. CDR3 DNA: TGTGCCAGCAGTCCCATAGCGGGGGGGCCGGATACGCAGTATTTT.

V is TRBV7-2 and J is TRBJ1-3; D not certain. Germline V gene lookup returns CDR1 SGHTA and CDR2 FQGNSA. The germline V and J ends were trimmed by 5 bases and 0 bases, with 14 bases remaining between them. The CDR3 consists of 16 residues. CDR3 sequence reads: CASSPLNPSSGNTIYF. The CDR3 coding sequence is TGTGCCAGCAGCCCTCTGAACCCCAGCTCTGGAAACACCATATATTTT.

Comment on this clone: Relative to the germline gene, one junction end is altered; a read error may explain this. The chain employs TRBV5-6 and TRBJ1-2; 8 positions match TRBD1. The length of the CDR3 is 12 residues. Germline V lookup: CDR1 SGHDT, CDR2 YYEEEE. This CDR3 is CASSGSVDRAFF. The CDR3 coding sequence is TGTGCCAGCAGCGGGTCTGTGGACAGGGCGTTCTTC. The full variable domain, rest sourced from reference TRBV5-6 and TRBJ1-2, is DAGVTQSPTHLIKTRGQQVTLRCSPKSGHDTVSWYQQALGQGPQFIFQYYEEEERQRGNFPDRFSGHQFPNYSSELNVNALLLGDSALYLCASSGSVDRAFFGSGTRLTVV.

The chain employs TRBV18 and TRBJ2-5; 10 nucleotides line up with TRBD1. V gave up 4 bases and J gave up 5 bases; unmatched junction bases: 7. CDR1 is KGHSH, CDR2 LQKENI, per germline. The CDR3 consists of 15 residues. The CDR3 loop is CASSQTGGARETQYF. As DNA, the CDR3 is TGTGCCAGCTCACAGACAGGGGGCGCAAGGGAGACCCAGTACTTC.

This chain uses TRBV6-5 with TRBJ2-7, with 10 bases fitting TRBD1. The CDR3 has 14 residues. Trimming cost V 6 bases and J 4 bases; bases outside gene matches: 6. Germline V gene lookup returns CDR1 MNHEY and CDR2 SVGAGI. The CDR3 protein is CASSWRTGGYEQYF. Written as DNA, the CDR3 is TGTGCCAGCAGCTGGAGGACAGGGGGTTACGAGCAGTACTTC.

This clone was observed a single time. The gene calls are TRBV5-1 and TRBJ2-1, with D possibly TRBD2 on 5 matching bases. Trimming stripped 4 bases from V and 9 bases from J, with 14 bases between. Germline CDR1 SGHRS, CDR2 YFSETQ. This CDR3 region has 13 residues. The CDR3 DNA reads as TGCGCCAGCAGCCGTACTATCAGCGGTGAGCAGTTCTTC. It translates to CASSRTISGEQFF.

This chain connects TRBV6-2 or TRBV6-3 to TRBJ2-1; no clear D. Germline V gene data show CDR1 as MNHEY and CDR2 as SVGEGT. The CDR3 sequence is 12 residues long. V shed 2 bases and J shed 15 bases, with 14 bases lying between them. The chain's CDR3 is CASSYGWQSPFF. CDR3 bases: TGTGCCAGCAGTTACGGTTGGCAATCACCGTTCTTC.

The chain couples TRBV2 to TRBJ1-3, with TRBD1 matching 7 bases. The CDR3 runs to 14 residues. The J segment lost 4 bases and the V segment lost 7 bases, leaving 7 bases of the junction unmatched. CDR1 SNHLY and CDR2 FYNNEI come from the germline V gene. The CDR3 here is CASTPDRAGNTIYF. As DNA, the CDR3 is TGTGCCAGCACTCCTGACAGGGCCGGAAACACCATATATTTT.

The chain is built from TRBV29-1 and TRBJ1-1, with TRBD1 matching over 8 bases. Germline V lookup: CDR1 SQVTM, CDR2 ANQGSEA. Trimming at V came to 3 bases and at J to 8 bases, leaving 8 bases not matched to a gene. This CDR3 region has 13 residues. CDR3 sequence: CSVDRTGRTEAFF. CDR3 sequence (DNA): TGCAGCGTTGATAGGACAGGGAGGACCGAAGCTTTCTTT.

The chain combines TRBV11-2 with TRBJ2-1; 10 bases agree with TRBD2. V lost 5 bases, J lost 7 bases, and 8 bases stayed unmatched. Looked up from germline, CDR1 is SGHAT and CDR2 is FQNNGV. CDR3 length equals 15 residues. The CDR3: CASSLKASGSNEQFF. The CDR3 DNA reads as TGTGCCAGCAGCCTCAAGGCTAGCGGGAGTAATGAGCAGTTCTTC. Variable domain in full (rest from reference TRBV11-2 and TRBJ2-1): EAGVAQSPRYKIIEKRQSVAFWCNPISGHATLYWYQQILGQGPKLLIQFQNNGVVDDSQLPKDRFSAERLKGVDSTLKIQPAKLEDSAVYLCASSLKASGSNEQFFGPGTRLTVL.

This clone was found a few times. The rearrangement uses TRBV9 and TRBJ1-1, with D hard to call. Germline V gives CDR1 SGDLS, CDR2 YYNGEE. V lost 0 bases and J lost 4, with 10 bases in between. CDR3 length equals 14 residues. CDR3 nucleotide sequence: TGTGCCAGCAGCGTAGTTCCCGAGGGCACTGAAGCTTTCTTT. Amino acids: CASSVVPEGTEAFF. Supplemented by reference TRBV9 and TRBJ1-1, the full variable domain reads DSGVTQTPKHLITATGQRVTLRCSPRSGDLSVYWYQQSLDQGLQFLIQYYNGEERAKGNILERFSAQQFPDLHSELNLSSLELGDSALYFCASSVVPEGTEAFFGQGTRLTVV.

The chain uses TRBV6-6 and TRBJ1-3, with D tentatively TRBD1 (5 bases). Trimming cost V 5 bases and J 0 bases, with 32 bases left between them. Germline CDR1 MNHNY, CDR2 SVGAGI (reference sequence). This CDR3 has 22 residues. The CDR3 loop reads CASSLKAGGGEGTKSSGNTIYF. As DNA, the CDR3 is TGTGCCAGCAGTCTCAAAGCGGGAGGAGGGGAGGGAACTAAAAGCTCTGGAAACACCATATATTTT.

The rearrangement joins TRBV4-3 to TRBJ2-4; D possibly corresponds to TRBD2 (5 bases). CDR1 LGHNA and CDR2 YSLEER come from the germline V gene. CDR3 length: 18 residues. Between the trimmed V and J ends, which lost 0 bases and 0 bases, there was a span of 15 bases. The CDR3 protein is CASSQDPSTTIAKNIQYF. The CDR3 DNA is TGCGCCAGCAGCCAAGATCCGTCGACGACTATAGCCAAAAACATTCAGTACTTC.

This clone came up a few times. The rearrangement links TRBV2 to TRBJ1-5; 9 positions agree with TRBD1. The V segment lost 4 bases and the J segment 6 bases; nucleotides outside the gene matches: 10. The CDR3 is made up of 16 amino acids. The germline V gene encodes CDR1 SNHLY and CDR2 FYNNEI. The CDR3 sequence: CASSASGTGFGQPQHF. DNA of the CDR3: TGTGCCAGCAGTGCCTCCGGGACAGGGTTCGGTCAGCCCCAGCATTTT.

The gene calls are TRBV7-3 and TRBJ1-2; 7 nucleotides align to TRBD1. V dropped 5 bases and J dropped 0; count of bases not matched to a gene: 6. Per the germline V gene, CDR1 is SGHTA and CDR2 is FQGTGA. The CDR3 loop spans 15 amino acids. This CDR3 is CASSEAGGANYGYTF. CDR3 nucleotides: TGTGCCAGCAGCGAAGCAGGGGGTGCTAACTATGGCTACACCTTC.

The rearrangement links TRBV6-5 to TRBJ2-2; weak D call: TRBD2 (5 bases). The CDR3 spans 15 residues. Trimming removed 8 bases from V and 0 bases from J, with 13 bases in between. Germline V lookup: CDR1 MNHEY, CDR2 SVGAGI. CDR3 protein: CASRSGSTNTGELFF. CDR3 DNA: TGTGCCAGCCGCTCGGGGAGCACGAACACCGGGGAGCTGTTTTTT.

The V call is TRBV23-1, the J call TRBJ1-5; a possible D gene is TRBD1 (5 bases). TRBV23-1 is sorted into the ORF group, with uncertain function. V shed 8 bases and J shed 0 bases, with 11 bases lying between them. CDR3 length equals 14 residues. The CDR3 loop reads CASLGHLSNQPQHF. The DNA for the CDR3 is TGCGCCAGCCTAGGACATCTTAGCAATCAGCCCCAGCATTTT.

The V gene is TRBV18, the J gene TRBJ2-7; 12 bases line up with TRBD2. V was pared by 2 bases and J by 3 bases, with 2 bases of the junction left unmatched. The CDR3 is 15 amino acids. The germline V gene encodes CDR1 KGHSH and CDR2 LQKENI. DNA for the CDR3: TGTGCCAGCTCACCAGGGACTAGCGGGTTCTACGAGCAGTACTTC. Translated: CASSPGTSGFYEQYF.

The V gene is TRBV27, the J gene TRBJ1-1, with D tentatively TRBD1 (5 bases). Germline CDR1 reads MNHEY; CDR2 reads SMNVEV (reference sequence). V dropped 4 bases and J dropped 1 base, with 13 bases sitting between them. The CDR3 is 15 amino acids. CDR3: CASSYPGGSNTEAFF. The CDR3, as DNA: TGTGCCAGCAGTTATCCGGGGGGTTCGAACACTGAAGCTTTCTTT.

This clone has more than one count but fewer than ten. The chain links TRBV7-9 to TRBJ1-5; TRBD1 is a possible D gene (6 bases). The CDR3 runs 13 residues. CDR1 is SEHNR, CDR2 FQNEAQ, per germline (reference sequence). V was clipped by 5 bases and J by 4 bases, with 9 bases between them. The CDR3 here is CASSPDSNQPQHF. Written as DNA, the CDR3 is TGTGCCAGCAGCCCGGACAGTAATCAGCCCCAGCATTTT.